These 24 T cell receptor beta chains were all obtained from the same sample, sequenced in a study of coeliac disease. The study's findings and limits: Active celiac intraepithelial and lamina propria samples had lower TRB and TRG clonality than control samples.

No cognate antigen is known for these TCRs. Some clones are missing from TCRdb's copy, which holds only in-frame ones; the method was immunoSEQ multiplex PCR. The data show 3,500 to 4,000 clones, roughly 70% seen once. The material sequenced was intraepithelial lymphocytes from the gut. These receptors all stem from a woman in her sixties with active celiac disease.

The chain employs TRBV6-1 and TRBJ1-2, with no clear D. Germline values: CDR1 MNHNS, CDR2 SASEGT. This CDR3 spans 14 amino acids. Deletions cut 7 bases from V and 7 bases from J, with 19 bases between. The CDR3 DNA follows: TGTGCCAGCACCCCGGACGGAGGAGGACTTGGCTACACCTTC. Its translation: CASTPDGGGLGYTF.

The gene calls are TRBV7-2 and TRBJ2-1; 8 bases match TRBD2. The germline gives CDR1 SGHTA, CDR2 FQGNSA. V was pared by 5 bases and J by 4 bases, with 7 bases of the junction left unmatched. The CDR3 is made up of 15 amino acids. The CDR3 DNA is TGTGCCAGCAGCCCCCGGGGGGGGCGTTACAATGAGCAGTTCTTC. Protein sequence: CASSPRGGRYNEQFF.

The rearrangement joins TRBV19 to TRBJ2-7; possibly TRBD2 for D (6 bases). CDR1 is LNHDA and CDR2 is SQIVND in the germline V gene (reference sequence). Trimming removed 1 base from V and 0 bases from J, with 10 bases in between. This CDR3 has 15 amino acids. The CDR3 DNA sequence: TGTGCCAGTAGTATAGTTGGGGGGAGCTCCTACGAGCAGTACTTC. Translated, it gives CASSIVGGSSYEQYF.

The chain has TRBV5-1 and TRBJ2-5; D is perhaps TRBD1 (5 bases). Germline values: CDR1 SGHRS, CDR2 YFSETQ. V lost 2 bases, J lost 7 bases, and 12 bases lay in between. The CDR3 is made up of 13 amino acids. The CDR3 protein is CASSFSGSVTQYF. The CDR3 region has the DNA TGCGCCAGCAGCTTTTCAGGGTCAGTGACCCAGTACTTC.

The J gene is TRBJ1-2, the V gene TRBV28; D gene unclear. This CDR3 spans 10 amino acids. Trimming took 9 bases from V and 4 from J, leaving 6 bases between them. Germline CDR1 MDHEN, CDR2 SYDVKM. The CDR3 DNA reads TGTGCCAGATTTATCTATGGCTACACCTTC. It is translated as CARFIYGYTF.

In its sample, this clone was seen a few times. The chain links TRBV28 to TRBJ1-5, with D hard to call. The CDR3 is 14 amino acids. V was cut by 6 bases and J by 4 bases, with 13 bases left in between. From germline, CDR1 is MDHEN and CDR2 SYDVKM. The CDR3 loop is CASRSSRLNQPQHF. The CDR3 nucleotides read TGTGCCAGCAGGTCTTCTCGCCTAAATCAGCCCCAGCATTTT.

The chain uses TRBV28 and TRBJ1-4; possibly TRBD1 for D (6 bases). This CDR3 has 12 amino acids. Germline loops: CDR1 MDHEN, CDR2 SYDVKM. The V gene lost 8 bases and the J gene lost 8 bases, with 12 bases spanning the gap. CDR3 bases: TGTGCCAGCCACAGGGCCAACGAAAAACTGTTTTTT. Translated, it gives CASHRANEKLFF.

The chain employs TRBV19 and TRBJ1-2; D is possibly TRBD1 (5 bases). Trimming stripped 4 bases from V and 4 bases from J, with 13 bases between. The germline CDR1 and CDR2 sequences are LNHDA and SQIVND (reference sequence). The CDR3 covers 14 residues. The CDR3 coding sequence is TGTGCCAGTAGTACCGCCCAGGGAACCTATGGCTACACCTTC. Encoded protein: CASSTAQGTYGYTF.

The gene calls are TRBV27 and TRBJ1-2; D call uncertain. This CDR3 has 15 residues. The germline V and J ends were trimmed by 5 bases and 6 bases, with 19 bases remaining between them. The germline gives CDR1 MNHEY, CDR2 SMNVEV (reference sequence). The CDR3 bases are TGTGCCAGCAGTCCGGACCAAGGGAGAAAAAATGGCTACACCTTC. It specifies CASSPDQGRKNGYTF.

CDR3 region: CASSYSGGQETQYF. The CDR3 DNA follows: TGTGCCAGCAGTTACTCGGGAGGTCAAGAGACCCAGTACTTC. The chain uses TRBV6-6 and TRBJ2-5; weak D call: TRBD2 (6 bases). Trimming removed 0 bases at V and 2 bases at J, with 7 bases between. The CDR3 sequence is 14 residues long. From germline, CDR1 is MNHNY and CDR2 SVGAGI (reference sequence).

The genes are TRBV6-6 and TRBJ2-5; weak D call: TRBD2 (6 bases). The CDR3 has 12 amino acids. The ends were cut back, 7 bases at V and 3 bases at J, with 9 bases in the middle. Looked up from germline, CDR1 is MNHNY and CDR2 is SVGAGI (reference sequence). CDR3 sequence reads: CASKIAEETQYF. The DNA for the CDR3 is TGTGCCAGCAAGATAGCGGAAGAGACCCAGTACTTC.

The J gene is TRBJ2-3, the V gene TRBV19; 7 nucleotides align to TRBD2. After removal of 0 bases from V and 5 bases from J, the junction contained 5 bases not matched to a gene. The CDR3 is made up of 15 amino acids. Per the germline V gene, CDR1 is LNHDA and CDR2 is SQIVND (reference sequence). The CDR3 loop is CASSIDPGGLDTQYF. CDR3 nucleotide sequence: TGTGCCAGTAGTATAGACCCCGGGGGGTTAGATACGCAGTATTTT.

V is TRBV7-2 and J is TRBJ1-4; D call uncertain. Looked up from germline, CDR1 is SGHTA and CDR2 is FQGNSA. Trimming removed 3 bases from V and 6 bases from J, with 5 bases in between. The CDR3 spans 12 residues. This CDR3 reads CASSFHHEKLFF. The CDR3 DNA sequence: TGTGCCAGCAGCTTCCATCATGAAAAACTGTTTTTT.

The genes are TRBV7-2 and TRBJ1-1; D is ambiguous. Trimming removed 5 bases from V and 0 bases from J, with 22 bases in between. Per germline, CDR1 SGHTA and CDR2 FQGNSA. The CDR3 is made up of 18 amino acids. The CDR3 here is CASSPHGSRPPLNTEAFF. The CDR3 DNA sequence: TGTGCCAGCAGCCCTCATGGCTCCAGGCCGCCCTTGAACACTGAAGCTTTCTTT.

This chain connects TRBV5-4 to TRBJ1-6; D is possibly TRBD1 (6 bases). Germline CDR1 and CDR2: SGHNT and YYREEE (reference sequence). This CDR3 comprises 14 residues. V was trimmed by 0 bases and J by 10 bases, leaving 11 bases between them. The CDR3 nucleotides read TGTGCCAGCAGCTTGGGGGGGCGCGGATCACCCCTCCACTTT. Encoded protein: CASSLGGRGSPLHF.

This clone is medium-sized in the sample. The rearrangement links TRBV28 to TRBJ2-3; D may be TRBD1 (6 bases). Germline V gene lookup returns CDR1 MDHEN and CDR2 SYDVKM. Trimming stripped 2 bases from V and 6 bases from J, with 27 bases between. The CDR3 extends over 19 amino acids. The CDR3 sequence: CASSLLLLTGTPDWDTQYF. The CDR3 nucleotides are TGTGCCAGCAGTTTACTCCTCCTTACCGGGACACCTGATTGGGATACGCAGTATTTT.

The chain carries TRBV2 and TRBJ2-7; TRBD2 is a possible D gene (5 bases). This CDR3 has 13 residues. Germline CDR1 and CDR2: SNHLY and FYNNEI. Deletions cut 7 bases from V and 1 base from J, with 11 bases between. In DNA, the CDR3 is TGTGCCAGCAATCGGGAATCATCCTACGAGCAGTACTTC. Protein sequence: CASNRESSYEQYF.

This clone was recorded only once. This CDR3 is CASSPFRDSNQPQHF. CDR3 DNA: TGTGCCAGCTCACCATTCCGGGACAGTAATCAGCCCCAGCATTTT. The V and J genes are TRBV18 and TRBJ1-5; 7 nucleotides line up with TRBD1. The germline gives CDR1 KGHSH, CDR2 LQKENI. Losses at the gene ends were 2 bases for V and 4 bases for J; bases not matched to a gene: 5. This CDR3 spans 15 amino acids.

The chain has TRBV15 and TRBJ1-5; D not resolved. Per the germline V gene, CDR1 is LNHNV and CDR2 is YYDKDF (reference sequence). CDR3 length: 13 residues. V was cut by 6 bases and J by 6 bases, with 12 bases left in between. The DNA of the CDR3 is TGTGCCACCAGAAACCAGGTCGGTCAGCCCCAGCATTTT. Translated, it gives CATRNQVGQPQHF.

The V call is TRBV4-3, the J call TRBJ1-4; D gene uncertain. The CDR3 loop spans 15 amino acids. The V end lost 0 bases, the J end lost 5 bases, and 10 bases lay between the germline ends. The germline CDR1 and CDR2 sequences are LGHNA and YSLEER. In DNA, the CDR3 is TGCGCCAGCAGCCAAGAACCGGGATACAATGAAAAACTGTTTTTT. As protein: CASSQEPGYNEKLFF.

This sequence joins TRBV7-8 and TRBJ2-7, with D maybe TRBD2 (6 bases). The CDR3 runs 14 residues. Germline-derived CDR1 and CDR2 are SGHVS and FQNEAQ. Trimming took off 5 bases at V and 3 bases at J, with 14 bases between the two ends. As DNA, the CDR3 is TGTGCCAGCAGCCCAGCTGCGGGATTCTACGAGCAGTACTTC. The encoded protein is CASSPAAGFYEQYF.

CDR3 amino acids: CASRSGEVGELFF. In DNA form, the CDR3 reads TGTGCCAGCAGATCAGGGGAAGTCGGGGAGCTGTTTTTT. The chain links TRBV2 to TRBJ2-2, with a possible D match to TRBD1 (6 bases). Germline-derived CDR1 and CDR2 are SNHLY and FYNNEI. The CDR3 totals 13 residues. The V end lost 6 bases, the J end lost 7 bases, and 12 bases lay between the germline ends.

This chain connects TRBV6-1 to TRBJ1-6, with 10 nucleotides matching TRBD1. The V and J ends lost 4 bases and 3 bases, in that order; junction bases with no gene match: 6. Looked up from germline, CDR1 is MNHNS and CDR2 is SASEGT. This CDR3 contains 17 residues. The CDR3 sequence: CASSGGTGVGYNSPLHF. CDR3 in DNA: TGTGCCAGCAGTGGGGGGACAGGGGTGGGCTATAATTCACCCCTCCACTTT.

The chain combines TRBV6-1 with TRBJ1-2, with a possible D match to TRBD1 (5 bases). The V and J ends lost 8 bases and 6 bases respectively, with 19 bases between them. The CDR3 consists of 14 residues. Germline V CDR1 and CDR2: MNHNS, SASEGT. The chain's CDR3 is CASSISGETHGYTF. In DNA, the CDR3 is TGTGCCAGCTCCATTTCGGGGGAGACTCATGGCTACACCTTC.